These T cell receptor beta chains were read from a single sample in a study of blood T cells in healthy people across ages. TCRdb processed the 5' RACE reads anew with MiXCR; each CDR3 protein has one entry. The sample includes fewer than 650,000 distinct CDR3 sequences, roughly a quarter of them seen just once. The data were also submitted as part of a second study, on T cells of mothers and their children.

Sequencing input: blood. Receptor source: a boy aged 2 to 9 in good health. Each CDR3 is given with its conserved first and last residue. D genes are given only for firm matches. Rows may omit the clone size; those that give it use once, few, many or a size class.

d_call	j_call	v_call	clone_size	cdr3_nt	cdr3_aa
TRBD1	TRBJ2-7	TRBV19	.	TGTGCCAGTAGTATAACTGGGACAGCCTACGAGCAGTACTTC	CASSITGTAYEQYF
.	TRBJ2-5	TRBV7-7	.	TGTGCTAGCAGCACCGGACGGTGGGGGACCCAGTACTTC	CASSTGRWGTQYF
.	TRBJ2-5	TRBV20-1	.	TGCAGTGCTAGAGATACAAGGGTGGAGACCCAGTACTTC	CSARDTRVETQYF
.	TRBJ2-5	TRBV6-2/TRBV6-3	.	TGTGCCATCCAGACGTGGGGGGAGACCCAGTACTTC	CAIQTWGETQYF
.	TRBJ1-4	TRBV10-3	.	TGTGCCATCAGTGAGTCAGCCGAAACTAGGAAACTGTTTTTT	CAISESAETRKLFF
.	TRBJ1-4	TRBV5-6	.	TGTGCCAGCAGCTGGGGGGTTGGAAATGAAAAACTGTTTTTT	CASSWGVGNEKLFF
TRBD1	TRBJ2-1	TRBV5-1	.	TGCGCCAGCAGCTACCGGGACAGGGTAGGCAATGAGCAGTTCTTC	CASSYRDRVGNEQFF
.	TRBJ1-3	TRBV7-8	.	TGTGTCACCCGGGCCCATTCTGGAAACACCATATATTTT	CVTRAHSGNTIYF
TRBD2	TRBJ2-5	TRBV12-3/TRBV12-4	few	TGTGCCAGCAGTTTAGGGGGACTAGCGGGTCTACAAGAGACCCAGTACTTC	CASSLGGLAGLQETQYF
.	TRBJ2-7	TRBV20-1	many	TGCAGTGCTCACCCCGGCGCTAGCGCCTCCTACGAGCAGTACTTC	CSAHPGASASYEQYF
.	TRBJ2-5	TRBV4-3	few	TGCGCCAGCAGCCAAGATATTGGGGATTTTGAGACCCAGTACTTC	CASSQDIGDFETQYF
.	TRBJ2-7	TRBV10-3	few	TGTGCCATCAATGGGCAGGGGCGGCACGAGCAGTACTTC	CAINGQGRHEQYF
.	TRBJ2-2	TRBV7-6	.	TGTGCCAGCAGCTTTCCAGGCGGAGGAGCGGAGCCCGGGGAGCTGTTTTTT	CASSFPGGGAEPGELFF
TRBD1	TRBJ2-7	TRBV27	few	TGTGCCAGTGGGGGACAGTCATCCTACGAGCAGTACTTC	CASGGQSSYEQYF
TRBD2	TRBJ2-7	TRBV7-2	.	TGTGCCAGCAGCCCCCGGACTAGCTTCTCCTACGAGCAGTACTTC	CASSPRTSFSYEQYF
.	TRBJ2-1	TRBV7-9	.	TGTGCCAGCATTTCCCTTAGAGGTGAGCAGTTCTTC	CASISLRGEQFF
.	TRBJ1-2	TRBV19	few	TGTGCCACCAAGTCGGGGGGCGGCTATGGCTACACCTTC	CATKSGGGYGYTF
TRBD2	TRBJ2-7	TRBV20-1	few	TGCAGTGCTTCCAGTCCCGGGACTAGCGGGGGGGCCTACGAGCAGTACTTC	CSASSPGTSGGAYEQYF
TRBD2	TRBJ2-5	TRBV20-1	few	TGCAGTGCTGAAGGGGGGACTAGCGGGGGTCTTGCCCCTGAGACCCAGTACTTC	CSAEGGTSGGLAPETQYF
TRBD2	TRBJ2-7	TRBV29-1	.	TGCAGCGTTGAATGGGGTAGCGGGGGGGGCGAGCAGTACTTC	CSVEWGSGGGEQYF
TRBD1	TRBJ1-5	TRBV6-1	few	TGTGCCAGCGGTCGACAGGGGGCCGGCCAGCCCCAGCATTTT	CASGRQGAGQPQHF
.	TRBJ2-5	TRBV4-3	.	TGCGCCAGCAGCCAAGATCGGGGAGTGGGAGAGACCCAGTACTTC	CASSQDRGVGETQYF
TRBD1	TRBJ1-4	TRBV13	few	TGTGCCAGCAGCTCCACCGGACAGGTGGCTGAAAAACTGTTTTTT	CASSSTGQVAEKLFF
.	TRBJ2-4	TRBV2	.	TGTGCCAGCAGAGGAGCGGGTGCGGGGAAAAACATTCAGTACTTC	CASRGAGAGKNIQYF
TRBD2	TRBJ2-7	TRBV15	few	TGTGCCACCAGCCGCGACCTGGGACTAGCGGGCGAGCAGTACTTC	CATSRDLGLAGEQYF
.	TRBJ2-1	TRBV20-1	.	TGCAGTGCTAGAGATTCGACTAGTTTCAATGAGCAGTTCTTC	CSARDSTSFNEQFF
TRBD2	TRBJ2-5	TRBV7-6	many	TGTGCCAGCAGCTCACAAGCGGGAGGGCCAGGGGAGACCCAGTACTTC	CASSSQAGGPGETQYF
.	TRBJ2-1	TRBV7-7	.	TGTGCCAGCAGCTTAGCCGGGCCCGAGGGTCCTAATGAGCAGTTCTTC	CASSLAGPEGPNEQFF
.	TRBJ1-6	TRBV20-1	.	TGCAGTGCTAGAGGGGGGACTTGGGGATCCCTCCACTTT	CSARGGTWGSLHF
.	TRBJ1-4	TRBV11-2	.	TGTGCCAGCAGCTTAGGAGTAGATGCAACTAATGAAAAACTGTTTTTT	CASSLGVDATNEKLFF
.	TRBJ1-2	TRBV20-1	once	TGCAGTGCTGGGGTCCTCTATGGCTACACCTTC	CSAGVLYGYTF
.	TRBJ1-1	TRBV5-1	few	TGCGCCAGCAGCTTGTTGTCCGGGAGAATTAACACTGAAGCTTTCTTT	CASSLLSGRINTEAFF
TRBD1	TRBJ2-7	TRBV27	.	TGTGCCAGCGGGCCGACAGGGGGCAAGTGGTACGAGCAGTACTTC	CASGPTGGKWYEQYF
TRBD2	TRBJ2-1	TRBV3-1	.	TGTGCCAGCAGCCAAGATAAACTAGCGGGAGTTTACAATGAGCAGTTCTTC	CASSQDKLAGVYNEQFF
TRBD2	TRBJ2-1	TRBV6-4	many	TGTGCCAGCAGTACTAGCGGGGGCTCCTACAATGAGCAGTTCTTC	CASSTSGGSYNEQFF
.	TRBJ1-4	TRBV3-1	few	TGTGCCAGCAGCCCCAAGGGTTTACCTAATGAAAAACTGTTTTTT	CASSPKGLPNEKLFF
TRBD2	TRBJ2-1	TRBV7-8	.	TGTGCCAGCAGCCTAATAGCGGGAGGGCCTTACAATGAGCAGTTCTTC	CASSLIAGGPYNEQFF
.	TRBJ2-5	TRBV12-3/TRBV12-4	.	TGTGCCAGCAGTTTAAGGGGGAAGGGTCGAGGCCAGTACTTC	CASSLRGKGRGQYF
TRBD1	TRBJ1-2	TRBV20-1	.	TGCAGTGGCCGTGGGGACAGAGCTAACTATGGCTACACCTTC	CSGRGDRANYGYTF
.	TRBJ1-2	TRBV6-2/TRBV6-3	.	TGTGCCAGCGATGCTAGCGGGGGAAGCGGGGGCTACACCTTC	CASDASGGSGGYTF
TRBD1	TRBJ1-2	TRBV20-1	.	TGCAGTGCTAGGGAGACAGGGAGGGGTGGCTACACCTTC	CSARETGRGGYTF